Described below is a single T cell receptor (beta chain) sequence and its context. The antigen remains unidentified. Unique molecular identifiers had been added to the TCR beta cDNA libraries. TCRdb passed the PCR reads through MiXCR, listing each CDR3 protein once. The sample consists of hundreds of thousands of distinct CDR3 sequences, 25% to 30% of them appearing once. These data originate in a study of post-analysis software for immune sequencing data. Notes on the study in general: Controls showed lower frequencies than patients for five TRBV segments, and TRBV5-6, TRBV5-1 and TRBV20-1 were among these.

Germline V gives CDR1 SGHTA, CDR2 FQGNSA. The CDR3 consists of 15 residues. V dropped 4 bases and J dropped 4 bases, with 16 bases sitting between them. This clonotype originated in a girl between 10 and 17 years old with multiple sclerosis. Specimen: blood. This chain uses TRBV7-2 with TRBJ2-5; TRBD1 might be the D (5 bases). The CDR3 nucleotides read TGTGCCAGCAGCTCCGGACAACCTAATTTAGAGACCCAGTACTTC. Its protein is CASSSGQPNLETQYF.